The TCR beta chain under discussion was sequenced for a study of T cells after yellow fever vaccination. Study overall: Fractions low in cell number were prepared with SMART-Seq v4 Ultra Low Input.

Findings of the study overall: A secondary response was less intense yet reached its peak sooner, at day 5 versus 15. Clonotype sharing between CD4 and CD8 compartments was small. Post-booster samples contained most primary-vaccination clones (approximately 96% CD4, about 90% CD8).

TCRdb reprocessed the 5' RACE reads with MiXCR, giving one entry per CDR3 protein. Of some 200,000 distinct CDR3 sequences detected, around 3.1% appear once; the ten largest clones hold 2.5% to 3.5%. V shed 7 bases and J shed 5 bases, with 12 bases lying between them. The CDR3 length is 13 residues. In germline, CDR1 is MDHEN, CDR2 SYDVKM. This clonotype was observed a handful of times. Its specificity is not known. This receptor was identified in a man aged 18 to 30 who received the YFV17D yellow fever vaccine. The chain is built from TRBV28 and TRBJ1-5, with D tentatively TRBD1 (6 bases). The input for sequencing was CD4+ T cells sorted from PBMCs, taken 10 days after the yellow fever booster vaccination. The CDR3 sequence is CASTGAADQPQHF. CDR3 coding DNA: TGTGCCAGCACGGGGGCGGCGGATCAGCCCCAGCATTTT.